This T cell receptor beta chain was identified in a study of CD8 T cells in ankylosing spondylitis. This clonotype was counted only a few times. V shed 3 bases and J shed 5 bases, with 8 bases lying between them. The CDR3 runs 12 residues. From germline, CDR1 is DFQATT and CDR2 SNEGSKA (reference sequence). TCRdb itself ran the 5' RACE reads through MiXCR, one entry per CDR3 protein. Here the sample spans about 340,000 distinct CDR3 sequences, 20% to 25% being singletons. The sequence was collected from a male donor with ankylosing spondylitis or in good health (not recorded which). The material sequenced was blood, either unsorted or a sorted T cell fraction (not recorded which). The chain uses TRBV20-1 and TRBJ2-1; D is ambiguous. As DNA, the CDR3 is TGCAGTGCTAGGGACCTCCACAATGAGCAGTTCTTC. Its translation: CSARDLHNEQFF.